The 7 T cell receptor beta chains in this list originate from one sample, sequenced in a study of blood T cell repertoires in COVID-19. Clones were read by immunoSEQ multiplex PCR, and TCRdb kept only the in-frame ones, dropping some. The sample comprises approximately 150,000 clones, about four fifths of which are singletons, and roughly 1.5% rests with the top ten. Sequencing input: peripheral blood. The receptors here all came from a human donor in a cohort sampled during active COVID-19.

The rearrangement joins TRBV5-1 to TRBJ1-1; 7 bases fit TRBD1. The CDR3 covers 16 residues. Trimming removed 0 bases from V and 0 bases from J; junction bases left unmatched: 5. Looked up from germline, CDR1 is SGHRS and CDR2 is YFSETQ. CDR3 bases: TGCGCCAGCAGCTTGGGACAGGGATTCATGAACACTGAAGCTTTCTTT. Amino acid sequence: CASSLGQGFMNTEAFF.

The rearrangement links TRBV7-6 to TRBJ1-1; D remains unclear. The CDR3 consists of 15 residues. V lost 6 bases and J 8 bases, leaving 22 bases between the germline ends. CDR1 SGHVS and CDR2 FNYEAQ come from the germline V gene. CDR3 in amino acids: CASRQSSVGSKEAFF. CDR3 coding DNA: TGTGCCAGCAGGCAGAGCTCGGTGGGGAGTAAAGAAGCTTTCTTT.

The chain links TRBV19 to TRBJ2-5; 9 nucleotides line up with TRBD2. The germline V gene encodes CDR1 LNHDA and CDR2 SQIVND (reference sequence). V shed 6 bases, J shed 4 bases, and the junction held 6 bases outside the gene matches. The CDR3 is made up of 14 amino acids. The chain's CDR3 is CASRAGTSLETQYF. CDR3 bases: TGTGCCAGTAGAGCCGGGACTAGCTTAGAGACCCAGTACTTC.

Only a few counts were recorded for this clone. The chain joins TRBV13 to TRBJ1-1; possibly TRBD1 for D (6 bases). Germline-derived CDR1 and CDR2 are PRHDT and FYEKMQ (reference sequence). The CDR3 sequence is 14 residues long. The V end was cut by 5 bases, the J end by 10 bases, with 20 bases between. The DNA for the CDR3 is TGTGCCAGCAGCCAGGGGAGTGGGTTTGGGGGAGCTTTCTTT. Protein sequence: CASSQGSGFGGAFF.

The chain has TRBV29-1 and TRBJ1-2; TRBD1 agrees at 7 bases. Germline lookup yields CDR1 SQVTM and CDR2 ANQGSEA. Germline trimming cut 3 bases from V and 8 bases from J; bases unmatched to any gene: 6. The CDR3 is 12 residues long. The CDR3, as DNA: TGCAGCGTTGACCCGGGACAGATGGGCTACACCTTC. Translated: CSVDPGQMGYTF.

The CDR3 reads CASSLGHRQGRTEAFF. The CDR3 DNA reads as TGTGCCAGCAGCTTGGGCCACAGACAGGGCAGAACTGAAGCTTTCTTT. J is TRBJ1-1 and V is TRBV7-8, with 7 bases identical to TRBD1. V trimming: 3 bases; J trimming: 5 bases; junction bases outside the gene matches: 12. The CDR3 has 16 amino acids. CDR1 and CDR2 from the germline V gene are SGHVS and FQNEAQ.

This chain uses TRBV4-2 with TRBJ1-1; D gene ambiguous. The CDR3 extends over 13 amino acids. The V end lost 0 bases, the J end lost 10 bases, and 12 bases lay between the germline ends. The germline V gene encodes CDR1 LGHNA and CDR2 YNFKEQ. The CDR3 reads CASSQDRTRRAFF. CDR3 DNA sequence: TGTGCCAGCAGCCAAGATAGGACTAGGCGAGCTTTCTTT.